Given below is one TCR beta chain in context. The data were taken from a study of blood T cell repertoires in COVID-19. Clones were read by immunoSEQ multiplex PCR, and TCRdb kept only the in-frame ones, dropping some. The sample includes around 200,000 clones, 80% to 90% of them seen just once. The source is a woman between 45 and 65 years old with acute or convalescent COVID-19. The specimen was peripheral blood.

This CDR3 is CASSLRSSGRRNSPLHF. The CDR3 DNA is TGTGCCAGCAGTTTACGGTCATCGGGTCGGCGTAATTCACCCCTCCACTTT. This sequence joins TRBV27 and TRBJ1-6; D gene unclear. CDR1 MNHEY and CDR2 SMNVEV come from the germline V gene (reference sequence). V was trimmed by 2 bases and J by 6 bases, leaving 17 bases between them. The CDR3 contains 17 residues.